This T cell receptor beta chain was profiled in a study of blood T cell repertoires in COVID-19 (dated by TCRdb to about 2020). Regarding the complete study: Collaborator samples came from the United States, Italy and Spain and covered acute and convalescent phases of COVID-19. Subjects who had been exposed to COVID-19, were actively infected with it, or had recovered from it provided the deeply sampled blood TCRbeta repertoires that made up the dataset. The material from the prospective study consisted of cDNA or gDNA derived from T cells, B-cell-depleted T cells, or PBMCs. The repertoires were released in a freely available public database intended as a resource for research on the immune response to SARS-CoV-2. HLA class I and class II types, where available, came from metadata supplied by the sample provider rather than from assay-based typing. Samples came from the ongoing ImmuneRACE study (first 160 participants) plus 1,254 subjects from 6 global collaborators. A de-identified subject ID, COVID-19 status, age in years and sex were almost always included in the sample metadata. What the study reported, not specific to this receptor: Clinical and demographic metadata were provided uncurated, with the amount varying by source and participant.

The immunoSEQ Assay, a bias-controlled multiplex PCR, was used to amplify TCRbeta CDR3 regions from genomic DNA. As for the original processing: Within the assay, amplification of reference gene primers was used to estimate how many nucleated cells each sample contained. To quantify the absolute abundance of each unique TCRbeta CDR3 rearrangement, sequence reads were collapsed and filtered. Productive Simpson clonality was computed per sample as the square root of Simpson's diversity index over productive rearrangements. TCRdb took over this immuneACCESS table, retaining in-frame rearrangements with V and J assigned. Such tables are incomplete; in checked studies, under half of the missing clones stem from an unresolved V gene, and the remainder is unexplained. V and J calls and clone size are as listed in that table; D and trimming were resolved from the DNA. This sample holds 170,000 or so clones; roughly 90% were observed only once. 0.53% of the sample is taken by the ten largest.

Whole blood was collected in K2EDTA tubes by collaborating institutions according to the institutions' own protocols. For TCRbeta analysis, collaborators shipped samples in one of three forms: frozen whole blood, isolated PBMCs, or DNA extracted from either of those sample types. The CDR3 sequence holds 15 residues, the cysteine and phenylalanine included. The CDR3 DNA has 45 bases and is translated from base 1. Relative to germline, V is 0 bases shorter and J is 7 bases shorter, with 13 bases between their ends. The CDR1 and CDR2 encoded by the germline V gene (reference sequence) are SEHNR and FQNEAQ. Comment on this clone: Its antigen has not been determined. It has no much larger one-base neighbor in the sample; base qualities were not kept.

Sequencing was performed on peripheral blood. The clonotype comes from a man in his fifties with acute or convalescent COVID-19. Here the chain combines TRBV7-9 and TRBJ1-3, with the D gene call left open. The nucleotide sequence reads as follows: TGTGCCAGCAGCTTAGCCGTACTTAAGCCGAACACCATATATTTT. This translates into CASSLAVLKPNTIYF.